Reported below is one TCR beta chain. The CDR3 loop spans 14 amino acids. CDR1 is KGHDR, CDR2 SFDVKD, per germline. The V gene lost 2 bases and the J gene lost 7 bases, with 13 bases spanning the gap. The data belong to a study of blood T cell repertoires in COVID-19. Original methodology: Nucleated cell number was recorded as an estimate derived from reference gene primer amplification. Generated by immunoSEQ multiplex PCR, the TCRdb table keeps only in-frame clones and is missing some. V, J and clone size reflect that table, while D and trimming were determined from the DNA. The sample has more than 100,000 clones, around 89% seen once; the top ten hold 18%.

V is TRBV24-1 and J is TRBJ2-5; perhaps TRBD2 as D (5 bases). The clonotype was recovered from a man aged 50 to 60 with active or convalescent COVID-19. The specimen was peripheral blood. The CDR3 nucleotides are TGTGCCACCAGTGATTCTTTCCAACGGGGGACCCAGTACTTC. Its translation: CATSDSFQRGTQYF.